The clone carrying this T cell receptor (beta chain) was seen repeatedly, ten times or more. No antigen is known for it. V lost 7 bases and J lost 7, with 17 bases in between. This CDR3 has 13 amino acids. Germline V lookup: CDR1 LGHNT, CDR2 FRNRAP. The entry originates in a study of early T cells in non-severe SARS-CoV-2 infection. Study overall: Bulk RNA isolated from unsorted whole blood underwent sequencing; chains were not paired.

The study, taken as a whole, reports: Matching results from VDJdb favored anti-spike CD8 responses, leaving private and CD4 specificities undetected.

Attachment of unique molecular identifiers to individual cDNA molecules was performed. One entry per CDR3 protein, called by TCRdb with MiXCR from the 5' RACE reads. The sample records some 45,000 distinct CDR3 sequences, around 7.8% being singletons. V usage is TRBV12-5 and J usage is TRBJ2-7, with D possibly being TRBD2 (6 bases). The source is an adult who was a healthcare worker with PCR-confirmed SARS-CoV-2 infection or an uninfected control (not recorded which). The sequencing sample was made of whole blood. The chain's CDR3 is CASAPMGDLEQYF. DNA of the CDR3: TGTGCTAGTGCCCCTATGGGGGACTTGGAGCAGTACTTC. Using reference TRBV12-5 and TRBJ2-7 for the parts outside the CDR3, the full variable domain is DARVTQTPRHKVTEMGQEVTMRCQPILGHNTVFWYRQTMMQGLELLAYFRNRAPLDDSGMPKDRFSAEMPDATLATLKIQPSEPRDSAVYFCASAPMGDLEQYFGPGTRLTVT.